This is a list of T cell receptor beta chains from one sample in a study of control samples from healthy donors and cancer patients. The protocol was immunoSEQ multiplex PCR, while the TCRdb copy is restricted to in-frame clones and leaves out a portion. The sample has 63,000 or so clones; approximately 89% are singletons. The sample taken for sequencing was PBMCs. Source of these receptors: a man aged 55 to 70 with colorectal cancer. Each CDR3 is given without its conserved first and last residue. The order of the fields is V gene, J gene, CDR3 protein.

TRBV5-6,TRBJ2-7,ASSFRTSGYEQY
TRBV6-5,TRBJ2-2,ASRTGTGELF
TRBV15,TRBJ1-4,ATSGAGYGEKLF
TRBV7-8,TRBJ2-3,ASSWAGGADTQY
TRBV2,TRBJ1-1,ASSELENTEAF
TRBV7-8,TRBJ1-4,ASSHSANEKLF
TRBV4-1,TRBJ2-1,ASSQDPLGGSYNEQF
TRBV7-2,TRBJ1-1,ASSSRGRNTEAF
TRBV24-1,TRBJ2-2,ATNQYTGELF
TRBV10-1,TRBJ2-5,ASGGNSQETQY
TRBV4-1,TRBJ2-7,ASSQALRNEQY
TRBV7-9,TRBJ2-5,ASSHGTGGRETQY
TRBV19,TRBJ1-5,ASSIALRPQPQH
TRBV28,TRBJ2-1,ASGSGGPNEQF
TRBV6-6,TRBJ1-1,ASSYSAGSIAF
TRBV6-6,TRBJ1-2,ASTPRGDGYT
TRBV6-5,TRBJ2-3,ASSYSGRGALYTQY
TRBV7-2,TRBJ2-1,ASSPRDTTYNEQF
TRBV5-1,TRBJ1-5,ASSLVRQGNQPQH
TRBV5-1,TRBJ1-2,ASTLGGARGEGYT
TRBV27,TRBJ1-6,ASSLSLSAISPLH
TRBV7-2,TRBJ1-2,ASSPAVPARGYT
TRBV5-1,TRBJ1-5,ASSLNGNQPQH
TRBV5-6,TRBJ2-1,ASSLLAGEAYNEQF
TRBV9,TRBJ1-5,ASSGGQALDQPQH
TRBV11-3,TRBJ1-2,ASSGQDRRFNYGYT
TRBV5-4,TRBJ2-5,ASSLLGRGDPHGETQY
TRBV30,TRBJ1-6,AWSAGGSYNSPLH
TRBV28,TRBJ2-3,ASSGSGGTSTDTQY
TRBV30,TRBJ2-5,AWSVLGTKETQY
TRBV2,TRBJ1-3,ASSVHQLSGNTIY
TRBV19,TRBJ1-4,AKYTPPRRQTENEKLF